These T cell receptor beta chains were read from a single sample in a study of blood T cell repertoires in COVID-19. TCRdb's copy holds only in-frame clones and misses some; the assay was immunoSEQ multiplex PCR. The data hold around 300,000 clones, with more than 70% observed a single time. Sequencing used PBMCs or T cells enriched from blood (not recorded which). These receptors all come from a young woman who had recovered from COVID-19. CDR3s include the opening cysteine and the closing phenylalanine or tryptophan. A D gene is named only where the DNA matches it firmly. The size of a clone is reported for some rows only, either as once, few or many, or as a class for expanded clones.

j_gene: TRBJ1-6
abundance: NA
v_gene: TRBV19
d_gene: TRBD1
CDR3nt: TGTGCCAGTAGTATAGGACAGGGGATTTCACCCCTCCACTTT
CDR3aa: CASSIGQGISPLHF

j_gene: TRBJ2-5
abundance: NA
v_gene: TRBV3-1/TRBV3-2
d_gene: TRBD2
CDR3nt: TGTGCCAGCAGCCAAAATGTCCGGGGGGGCCGAGAGACCCAGTACTTC
CDR3aa: CASSQNVRGGRETQYF

j_gene: TRBJ1-6
abundance: NA
v_gene: TRBV30
d_gene: TRBD1
CDR3nt: TGTGCCTGGAGTGGACTCCGGGACAGGAGGACACCCCTCCACTTT
CDR3aa: CAWSGLRDRRTPLHF

j_gene: TRBJ1-2
abundance: NA
v_gene: TRBV19
d_gene: NA
CDR3nt: TGTGCCAGTAGTATAGGGGGCCAGGCCTCCTATGGCTACACCTTC
CDR3aa: CASSIGGQASYGYTF

j_gene: TRBJ1-2
abundance: NA
v_gene: TRBV10-3
d_gene: NA
CDR3nt: TGTGCCGCCTTCCCCGGACAGACTAACTATGGCTACACCTTC
CDR3aa: CAAFPGQTNYGYTF

j_gene: TRBJ1-5
abundance: NA
v_gene: TRBV7-2
d_gene: NA
CDR3nt: TGTGCCAGCAGCTTAACCGGAGGTCAGCCCCAGCATTTT
CDR3aa: CASSLTGGQPQHF

j_gene: TRBJ1-2
abundance: NA
v_gene: TRBV14
d_gene: TRBD1
CDR3nt: TGTGCCAGCAGCCAAGTTCAGGGGGCAGGTGTCGGCTACACCTTC
CDR3aa: CASSQVQGAGVGYTF

j_gene: TRBJ1-1
abundance: NA
v_gene: TRBV30
d_gene: TRBD1
CDR3nt: TGTGCCTGGGAAAGGGGACAGGGGATGACTTTCTTT
CDR3aa: CAWERGQGMTFF

j_gene: TRBJ2-5
abundance: NA
v_gene: TRBV4-1
d_gene: TRBD1
CDR3nt: TGCGCCAGCAGCCAACCGGACAGGGCAGCGGAGACCCAGTACTTC
CDR3aa: CASSQPDRAAETQYF

j_gene: TRBJ2-2
abundance: NA
v_gene: TRBV14
d_gene: NA
CDR3nt: TGTGCCAGCAGCCCGGGACAGAACACCGGGGAGCTGTTTTTT
CDR3aa: CASSPGQNTGELFF

j_gene: TRBJ1-6
abundance: NA
v_gene: TRBV4-3
d_gene: NA
CDR3nt: TGCGCCAGCAGCCAAGGAAAGAGCAATTCACCCCTCCACTTT
CDR3aa: CASSQGKSNSPLHF

j_gene: TRBJ1-2
abundance: NA
v_gene: TRBV4-2
d_gene: NA
CDR3nt: TGTGCCAGCAGTATACGGGGAGGGACGACCTATGGCTACACCTTC
CDR3aa: CASSIRGGTTYGYTF

j_gene: TRBJ1-1
abundance: NA
v_gene: TRBV6-5
d_gene: TRBD1
CDR3nt: TGTGCCAGCAGAACGACAGGGAGCACTGAAGCTTTCTTT
CDR3aa: CASRTTGSTEAFF

j_gene: TRBJ2-7
abundance: few
v_gene: TRBV16
d_gene: NA
CDR3nt: TGTGCCAGCAGCCAATCGGCTAGGGGCGGCTACCAGGCGTACTTC
CDR3aa: CASSQSARGGYQAYF